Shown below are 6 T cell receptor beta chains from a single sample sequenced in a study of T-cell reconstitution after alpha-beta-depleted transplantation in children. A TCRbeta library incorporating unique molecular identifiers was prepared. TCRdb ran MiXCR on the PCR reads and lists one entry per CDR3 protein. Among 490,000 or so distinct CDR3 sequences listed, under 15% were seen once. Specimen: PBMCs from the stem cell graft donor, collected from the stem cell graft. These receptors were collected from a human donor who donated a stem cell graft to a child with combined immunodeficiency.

The CDR3 is CASSLGTGRRNTEAFF. The CDR3 nucleotides are TGTGCCAGCAGTTTAGGCACTGGGCGGAGGAACACTGAAGCTTTCTTT. The chain carries TRBV12-3 or TRBV12-4 and TRBJ1-1; D unresolved. V lost 1 base, J lost 1 base, and 13 bases lay in between. The length of the CDR3 is 16 residues.

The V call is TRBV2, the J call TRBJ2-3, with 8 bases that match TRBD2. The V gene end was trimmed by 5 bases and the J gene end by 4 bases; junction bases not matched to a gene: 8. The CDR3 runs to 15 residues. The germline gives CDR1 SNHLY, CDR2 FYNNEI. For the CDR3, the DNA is TGTGCCAGCAGTTCCGAGCGGGGGAGTGCAGATACGCAGTATTTT. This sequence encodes CASSSERGSADTQYF.

The CDR3 nucleotides read TGTGCCAGCAGCTTGAAGGCGGGAGCCTTCACCCCGGGGCAGTTCTTC. Amino acids: CASSLKAGAFTPGQFF. The chain combines TRBV5-5 with TRBJ2-1; 7 nucleotides align to TRBD2. This CDR3 comprises 16 residues. CDR1 and CDR2 (germline): SGHKS, YYEKEE (reference sequence). The trim removed 1 base at V and 12 bases at J, leaving 16 bases unmatched.

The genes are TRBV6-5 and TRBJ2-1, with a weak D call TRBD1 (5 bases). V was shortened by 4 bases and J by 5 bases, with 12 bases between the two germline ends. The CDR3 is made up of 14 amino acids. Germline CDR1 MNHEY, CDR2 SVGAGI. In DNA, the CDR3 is TGTGCCAGCAGTTCAATAGGGGCCGACAATGAGCAGTTCTTC. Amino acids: CASSSIGADNEQFF.

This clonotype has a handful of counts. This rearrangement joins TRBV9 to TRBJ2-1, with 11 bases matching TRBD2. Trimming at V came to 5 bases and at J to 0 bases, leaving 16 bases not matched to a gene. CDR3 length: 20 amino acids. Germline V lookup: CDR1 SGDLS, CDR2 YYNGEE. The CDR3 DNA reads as TGTGCCAGCAGTATAGCCCACGGGCTAGCGGGAGGAAGCTCCTACAATGAGCAGTTCTTC. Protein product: CASSIAHGLAGGSSYNEQFF.

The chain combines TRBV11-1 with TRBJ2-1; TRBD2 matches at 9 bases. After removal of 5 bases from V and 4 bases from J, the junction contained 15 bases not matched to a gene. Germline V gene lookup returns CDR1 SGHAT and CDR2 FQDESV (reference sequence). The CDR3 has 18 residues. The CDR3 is CASSPFIRTSGPYNEQFF. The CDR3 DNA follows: TGTGCCAGCAGCCCCTTTATACGCACTAGCGGGCCTTACAATGAGCAGTTCTTC.